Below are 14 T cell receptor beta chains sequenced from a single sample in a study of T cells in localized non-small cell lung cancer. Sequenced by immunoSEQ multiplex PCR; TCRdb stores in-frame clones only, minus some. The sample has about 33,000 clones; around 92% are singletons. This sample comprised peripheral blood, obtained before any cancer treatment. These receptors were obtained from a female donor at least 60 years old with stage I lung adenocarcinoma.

CDR3 nucleotides: TGTGCCAGCAGCCGCGGGGGGGCAGTCACCGGGGAGCTGTTTTTT. This gives the protein CASSRGGAVTGELFF. J is TRBJ2-2 and V is TRBV11-2; TRBD2 aligns across 9 bases. Trimming cost V 5 bases and J 4 bases; bases outside gene matches: 5. Germline V CDR1 and CDR2: SGHAT, FQNNGV. The CDR3 covers 15 residues.

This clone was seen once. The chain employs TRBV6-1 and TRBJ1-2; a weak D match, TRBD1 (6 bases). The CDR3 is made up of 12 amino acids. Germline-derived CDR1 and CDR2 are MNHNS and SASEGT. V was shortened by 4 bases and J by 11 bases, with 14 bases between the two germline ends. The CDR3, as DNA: TGTGCCAGCAGTGCCGGGACACAACCGTACACCTTC. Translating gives CASSAGTQPYTF.

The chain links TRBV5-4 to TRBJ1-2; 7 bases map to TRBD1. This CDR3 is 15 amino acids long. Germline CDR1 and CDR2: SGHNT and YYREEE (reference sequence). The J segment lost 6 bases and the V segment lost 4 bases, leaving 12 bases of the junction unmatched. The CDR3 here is CASSRGTDRGHGYTF. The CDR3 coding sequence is TGTGCCAGCAGCCGTGGGACAGATCGAGGGCATGGCTACACCTTC.

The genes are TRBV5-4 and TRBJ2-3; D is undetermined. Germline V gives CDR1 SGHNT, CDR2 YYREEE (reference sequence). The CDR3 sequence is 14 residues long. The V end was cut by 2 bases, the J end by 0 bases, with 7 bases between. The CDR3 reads CASSFGPSTDTQYF. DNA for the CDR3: TGTGCCAGCAGCTTCGGGCCTAGCACAGATACGCAGTATTTT.

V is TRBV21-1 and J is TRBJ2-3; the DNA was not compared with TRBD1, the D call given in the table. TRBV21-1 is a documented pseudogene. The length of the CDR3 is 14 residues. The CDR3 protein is CANPGQHFTDTQYF. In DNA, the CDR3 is TGTGCCAACCCGGGACAGCACTTCACAGATACGCAGTATTTT.

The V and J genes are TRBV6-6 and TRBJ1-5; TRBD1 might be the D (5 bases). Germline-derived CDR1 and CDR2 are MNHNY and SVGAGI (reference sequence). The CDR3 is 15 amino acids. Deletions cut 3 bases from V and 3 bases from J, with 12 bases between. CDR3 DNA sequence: TGTGCCAGCAGTTATTCCGCAGGGATCAATCAGCCCCAGCATTTT. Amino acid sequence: CASSYSAGINQPQHF.

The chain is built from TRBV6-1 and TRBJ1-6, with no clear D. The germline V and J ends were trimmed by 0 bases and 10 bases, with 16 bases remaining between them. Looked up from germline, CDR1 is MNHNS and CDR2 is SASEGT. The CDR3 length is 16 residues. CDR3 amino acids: CASSEAGRPASSPLHF. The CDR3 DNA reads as TGTGCCAGCAGTGAAGCCGGTCGGCCAGCGAGCTCACCCCTCCACTTT.

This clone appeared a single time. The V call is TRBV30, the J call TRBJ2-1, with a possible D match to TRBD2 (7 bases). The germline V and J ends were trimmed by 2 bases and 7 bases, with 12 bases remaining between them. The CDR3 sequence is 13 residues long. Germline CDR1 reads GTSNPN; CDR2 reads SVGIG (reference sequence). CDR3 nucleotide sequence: TGTGCCTGGAGTAACGGGGGGACAAATGAGCAGTTCTTC. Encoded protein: CAWSNGGTNEQFF. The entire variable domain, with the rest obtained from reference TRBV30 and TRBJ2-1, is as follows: SQTIHQWPATLVQPVGSPLSLECTVEGTSNPNLYWYRQAAGRGLQLLFYSVGIGQISSEVPQNLSASRPQDRQFILSSKKLLLSDSGFYLCAWSNGGTNEQFFGPGTRLTVL.

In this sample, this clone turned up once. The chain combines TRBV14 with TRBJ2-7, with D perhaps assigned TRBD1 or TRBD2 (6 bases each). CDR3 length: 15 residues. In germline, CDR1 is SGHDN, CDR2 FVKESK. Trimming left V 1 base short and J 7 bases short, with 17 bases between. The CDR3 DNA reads TGTGCCAGCAGCCAAGCGAGGGGGGCCCCTCGGGAGCAGTACTTC. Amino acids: CASSQARGAPREQYF.

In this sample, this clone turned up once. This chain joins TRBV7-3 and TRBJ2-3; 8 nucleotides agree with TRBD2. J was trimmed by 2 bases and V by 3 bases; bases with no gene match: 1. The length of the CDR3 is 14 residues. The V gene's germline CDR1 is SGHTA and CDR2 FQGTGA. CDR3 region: CASSFGGVTDTQYF. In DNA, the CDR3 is TGTGCCAGCAGCTTCGGGGGGGTCACAGATACGCAGTATTTT.

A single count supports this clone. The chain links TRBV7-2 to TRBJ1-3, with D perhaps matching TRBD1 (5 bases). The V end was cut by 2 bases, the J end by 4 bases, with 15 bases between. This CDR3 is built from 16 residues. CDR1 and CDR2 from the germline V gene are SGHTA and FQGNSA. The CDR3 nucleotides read TGTGCCAGCAGCTTACGGCAGGGTTTAATGGGAAACACCATATATTTT. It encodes CASSLRQGLMGNTIYF.

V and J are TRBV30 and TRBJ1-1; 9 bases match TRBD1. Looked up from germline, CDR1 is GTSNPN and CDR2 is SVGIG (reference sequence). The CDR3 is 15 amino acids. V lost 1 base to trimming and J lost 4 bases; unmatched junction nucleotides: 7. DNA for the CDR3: TGTGCCTGGAGTGCCATGGGACAGGGCACCACTGAAGCTTTCTTT. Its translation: CAWSAMGQGTTEAFF.

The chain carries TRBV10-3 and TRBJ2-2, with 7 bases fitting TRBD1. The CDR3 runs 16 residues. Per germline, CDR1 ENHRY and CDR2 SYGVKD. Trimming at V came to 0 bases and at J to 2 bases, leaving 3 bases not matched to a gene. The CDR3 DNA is TGTGCCATCAGTGAGTCCAGGGGGTCCAACACCGGGGAGCTGTTTTTT. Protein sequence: CAISESRGSNTGELFF.

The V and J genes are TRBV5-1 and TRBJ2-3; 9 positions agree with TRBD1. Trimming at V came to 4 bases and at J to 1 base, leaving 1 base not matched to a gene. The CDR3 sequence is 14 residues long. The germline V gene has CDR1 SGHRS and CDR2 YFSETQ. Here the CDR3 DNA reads TGCGCCAGCAGCCGGGACAGGGGCACAGATACGCAGTATTTT. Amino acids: CASSRDRGTDTQYF.